This T cell receptor beta chain appears in the sequencing data of a study of cytomegalovirus exposure and HLA in healthy donors. Study information: Roughly 180 million T cells yielded around 100 million unique TCR beta sequences, as an earlier analysis found. Findings and limits, study-wide: Later analysis identified about 18,000 TCR beta sequences associated with HLA alleles, using a false discovery rate threshold of 0.05.

Germline V gene lookup returns CDR1 SQVTM and CDR2 ANQGSEA. V was shortened by 8 bases and J by 6 bases, with 20 bases between the two germline ends. This CDR3 has 14 residues. A remark on this clone: Its antigen is currently unknown.

Amplification used 60 Vbeta primers and 13 Jbeta primers. Profiling relied on immunoSEQ multiplex PCR, and the TCRdb table lists in-frame clones only, not all of them. The table lists around 170,000 clones, approximately 85% of them singletons. The sample taken for sequencing was PBMCs. The genes are TRBV29-1 and TRBJ1-5; possible D gene TRBD1, 6 bases. The sequence was obtained from a woman younger than 30 in good health and CMV-seronegative. CDR3 nucleotide sequence: TGCAGCCCGGGGGGAGTTAGGGGGAGTCAGCCCCAGCATTTT. Its translation: CSPGGVRGSQPQHF.